These T cell receptor beta chains were read from a single sample in a study of T cell responses to AZD1222 COVID-19 vaccine. TCRdb keeps only in-frame clones here, not all; method: immunoSEQ multiplex PCR. The table includes 120,000 or so clones, over 80% detected once. Sequencing was performed on peripheral blood, taken on day 0 of AZD1222 vaccination. Receptor source: an adult in good health. CDR3s include the opening cysteine and the closing phenylalanine or tryptophan.

>TRBV10-3
CAISEPRTSGRRMETQYF
>TRBV7-9
CASSLGRGRHGYTF
>TRBV19
CASHDGASGYNEQFF
>TRBV13
CASSGRNTDTQYF
>TRBV6-5
CASSRLYGEQFF
>TRBV2
CASSEQGQATTEAFF
>TRBV6-5
CASSGQPGQPQHF
>TRBV10-3
CAISDGGSDDQPQHF
>TRBV6-2/TRBV6-3
CASSYGGGDTEAFF
>TRBV7-9
CASSSGPFSTDTQYF
>TRBV27
CASSTPGTNSEQYF
>TRBV7-9
CASSFQGYEQYF
>TRBV2
CASSEGGRLNEQFF
>TRBV7-9
CASRYSGGNTGELFF
>TRBV5-1
CASSPAGGGNEQFF
>TRBV15
CATSSGIYEQYF
>TRBV28
CASPKASGRTDTQYF
>TRBV5-1
CASSLNRNYNEQFF
>TRBV7-9
CASSRLLRDRRNEQFF
>TRBV5-1
CASSPGTANSPLHF
>TRBV28
CASSLINQPQHF
>TRBV6-1
CASSGQLAEDYNEQFF
>TRBV30
CAWSRDRDYEQYF
>TRBV5-4
CASSPYKGDTQYF
>TRBV10-3
CAISVPGIKPGAFSTDTQYF
>TRBV6-1
CASSELPLSGNTIYF
>TRBV5-1
CASSGQGAQETQYF
>TRBV28
CASSLSTRGGRQYF
>TRBV19
CASNSPGMNTEAFF
>TRBV3-1/TRBV3-2
CASSHTAMGETQYF
>TRBV9
CASSVGGAADGNSPLHF
>TRBV20-1
CSASSSYEQYF
>TRBV11-1
CASSFDRYNEQFF
>TRBV19
CASSLRTGQGEQFF
>TRBV19
CASSESGLISYEQYF
>TRBV29-1
CSASDPAGAGEAFF
>TRBV6-1
CASSEPRFEGTYEQYF